Sequencing of this T cell receptor (beta chain) was carried out in a study of cytomegalovirus exposure and HLA in healthy donors (dated by TCRdb to 2016 to 2017). Study-level background: According to an earlier analysis of 550 to 700 of the donors, about 179 million T cells yielded 120 million or so unique TCR beta sequences and approximately 280 Gb of sequence data. Roughly 300 gigabases of sequencing data and 78 million or so unique TCR sequences were included in an early release covering roughly 600 HLA-typed donors. The genetic ancestry cluster associated with self-reported Caucasian donors included around 76% of the roughly 400 genotyped donors. The aim of the study was to test whether cataloging public T cell receptors could identify signatures of past pathogen exposure. The study used immunosequencing to profile the T cell repertoires of 670 or so subjects and linked those repertoires to cytomegalovirus serostatus. A separate validation cohort of over 95 different subjects was used in addition to the 666-subject first cohort. To predict cytomegalovirus infection status, the study combined high-throughput TCR immunosequencing, statistical association of individual TCRs with disease status, and machine learning. A later analysis re-analyzed previously published TCR beta repertoires from 500 to 700 donors and added high-resolution HLA genotyping to study TCR occurrence patterns. In the later analysis, no new phenotypic data were used to find candidate immune exposures; instead, reliance was placed on TCR beta sequences and their occurrence across donors. An earlier analysis of several hundred of the donors applied high-throughput TCR beta sequencing to assess whether each TCR beta V gene segment acted as functional or pseudogenic. Donor age, sex, ethnicity and CMV serostatus were compiled alongside the repertoire data. In a later genetic analysis, genome-wide SNP genotypes for about three fifths of the roughly 670 donors were used, and that subset was treated as a discovery cohort. All discovery cohort repertoires had been generated using a single sequencing platform. Both class I and class II loci were covered by HLA typing, at four-digit resolution. The number of donors typed differed by locus, with 629-630 for A, B, C, DRB1 and DQB1, 522 for DQA1, approximately 580 for DPA1, and some 440 for DPB1. A few DR-DQ haplotypes were treated as single units for association and clustering because of strong linkage in the cohort. Across 300 to 400 genotyped donors of the cohort, an average of roughly 230,000 unique TCR beta nucleotide sequences per donor were sequenced, and approximately 17% of those sequences were non-productive. Beyond this particular receptor, the publication reports: Some IMGT-functional V segments, including TRBV6-2 and TRBV6-3, could not be distinguished by the 87-base-pair reads and were therefore excluded. In a later analysis, several top co-occurrence clusters were reported to appear linked to parvovirus B19, influenza, CMV and Epstein-Barr virus. For the cohort, immune exposure information was limited to CMV serostatus. According to a later analysis, TCR association rates differed among HLA loci, with DRB1 alleles showing the most associated TCRs and HLA-C alleles showing the fewest. Because counts were too low, about 18 rarely observed V segments, including chromosome 9 orphons, were left out of the earlier analysis of 587 of the donors. Correlated functional status among segregating V segments might be attributable to linkage disequilibrium, but an unknown experimental factor could not be ruled out. Only TCR beta chains were sequenced in this cohort, and the absence of alpha or paired-chain data limited detectable features. Sequencing depth was assumed to be roughly uniform across donors in the presence/absence analyses, though that assumption may not hold. In an earlier analysis of 450 to 750 of the donors, most TCR beta V segments appeared in productive rearrangements about 87% or about 30% of the time, broadly matching IMGT annotations. According to the authors, the approach could potentially be generalized to other disease states and immunological phenotypes. The study gave a list of under 200 TCR beta chains associated with cytomegalovirus. Compared with equally common non-associated chains, HLA-associated TCR beta chains in a later analysis were more clonally expanded and had lower generation probabilities. In a later analysis, most CMV-associated TCR beta chains were found to appear HLA-restricted, with HLA associations seemingly driven largely by CMV exposure. In vitro tests confirmed that a few of the cytomegalovirus-associated TCR beta chains recognize cytomegalovirus antigens. Most TCR sequences were seen in very few donors, while some public TCRs were found in many individuals. The classifier was reported to diagnose cytomegalovirus status with high specificity and sensitivity in both the original and validation cohorts. In a later genetic analysis, a missense DCLRE1C variant was associated with V-gene and J-gene trimming of TCR beta chains, and the association was replicated in an independent cohort. Assigning TCR associations to individual alleles was difficult when HLA alleles, especially DR and DQ, strongly co-occurred. A further reported finding was that TCR beta sequences accurately predicted the HLA-A and HLA-B alleles for most subjects in the first cohort. A cluster of highly shared sequence variants was judged likely to represent a technical artifact of the sequencing pipeline. Compared with the roughly 710-donor mean, donors in an Asian-associated ancestry cluster had fewer N-insertions in productive TCRs, according to a later genetic analysis. At a false discovery rate of 0.05, a later analysis linked some 18,000 TCR beta sequences to specific HLA alleles. Because HLA typing was unavailable for some donors at each locus, only the typed subset was used in association tests.

Note on this clone: What antigen it recognizes has not been identified. No much larger clonotype is one base removed from it; base qualities were not supplied.

Receptors were amplified or captured by the immunoSEQ multiplex PCR assay. The multiplex PCR relied on a mix of 60 forward primers for TCR Vbeta segments and 13 reverse primers for TCR Jbeta segments. The CDR3 region of rearranged TCR beta genes was amplified from genomic DNA by a multiplex PCR assay. On the Illumina HiSeq System, the amplified TCR beta libraries were sequenced as 87-base-pair reads. In the paper's pipeline: Across the 640 or so repertoires, a later analysis counted approximately 83 million unique TCR beta chains, approximately 12 million of which were shared by at least two donors. A nearest-neighbor algorithm error-corrected the raw reads and collapsed the reads into unique sequences, merging closely related sequences to remove PCR and sequencing errors. To assign V, D and J gene segments, CDR3 sequences were aligned to IMGT reference sequences. Each retained sequence needed at least a six-nucleotide match to both a V gene segment and a J gene segment. A rearrangement counted as productive if the CDR3 had no stop codons and remained in frame with V and J, and every other rearrangement counted as non-productive. Following IMGT convention, CDR3 was defined as the stretch from the second conserved V-encoded cysteine up to the conserved J-encoded phenylalanine. Sequences without an unambiguous match to a single V gene segment were excluded from the earlier analysis of a few hundred of the donors. An earlier analysis of 587 of the donors classified V segments as functional when productive rearrangements were above 56.7% and as segregating when the standard deviation between donors was above 5%. A statistical classification framework was built to diagnose cytomegalovirus status from the catalog of TCR beta chain sequences. V and J gene assignment, in a later analysis, came from comparing TCR nucleotide sequences with IMGT/GENE-DB human TR gene sequences. A later analysis assigned CDR3 sequences and most-parsimonious VDJ recombination scenarios with the TCRdist pipeline. In a later analysis, every TCR beta chain was defined by the combination of its CDR3 amino acid sequence and its V-gene family, and reads without a unique V-gene family were dropped. To address suspected cross-contamination and a sequencing artifact, a later analysis removed a few hundred highly shared, low-generation-probability nucleotide sequences. In a later analysis, a clonal expansion index for each public chain was calculated from normalized within-repertoire ranks of inferred template counts. In a later analysis, generation probabilities were computed using a VDJ recombination model fitted to out-of-frame rearrangements, and the results were checked against IGoR. A later analysis scored TCR-TCR, TCR-HLA and TCR-CMV co-occurrence with hypergeometric tests, applying a repertoire-size bias correction to TCR pairs. To estimate false discovery rates, a later analysis permuted the HLA or CMV assignments 20 times. In a later analysis, co-occurring TCRs were grouped with DBSCAN, and TCRdist sequence similarity was added when clustering was performed within HLA-allele-positive subsets. Co-occurrence clustering excluded repertoires with fewer than 30,000 or more than 120,000 public chains, plus five with anomalous nucleotide sharing. This is the immuneACCESS table as TCRdb keeps it, with only in-frame sequences that have V and J called. A part of the clones is gone; compared with another copy, unresolved V genes explain less than half, and the rest is unexplained. The V and J calls and clone size are taken from that table; D and trimming were inferred from the DNA. The sample includes more than 100,000 clones, with 55% to 75% observed a single time. The ten largest clonotypes hold approximately 4% of the sample.

CDR1 and CDR2 are read off the germline V gene as MNHEY and SVGAGI. The CDR3 covers 15 residues, taking in both the cysteine and the phenylalanine. The CDR3 DNA has 45 bases and is translated from base 1. The V and J ends are trimmed by 5 bases and 2 bases, leaving 16 bases between them. The cohort comprised some 730 healthy bone marrow donors. All cohort members were sampled while nominally healthy, although unrecorded immune exposures were likely present. The donor tested CMV seropositive, placing the donor among the approximately 310 seropositive members of the cohort. Every donor gave a peripheral blood sample, and the peripheral blood mononuclear cells from that sample were used for TCR beta sequencing. Genomic DNA was extracted from the blood cell samples with the Qiagen DNeasy Blood Extraction Kit.

This chain joins TRBV6-5 to TRBJ2-7, with TRBD2 as a weak D call on 7 bases. The source material was PBMCs. This TCR was sampled from a man aged 50 or older in good health and CMV-seropositive. The sequence in DNA is TGTGCCAGCAGTGGGGGGGCTAGAGGAACCTACGAGCAGTACTTC. Its translation is CASSGGARGTYEQYF.